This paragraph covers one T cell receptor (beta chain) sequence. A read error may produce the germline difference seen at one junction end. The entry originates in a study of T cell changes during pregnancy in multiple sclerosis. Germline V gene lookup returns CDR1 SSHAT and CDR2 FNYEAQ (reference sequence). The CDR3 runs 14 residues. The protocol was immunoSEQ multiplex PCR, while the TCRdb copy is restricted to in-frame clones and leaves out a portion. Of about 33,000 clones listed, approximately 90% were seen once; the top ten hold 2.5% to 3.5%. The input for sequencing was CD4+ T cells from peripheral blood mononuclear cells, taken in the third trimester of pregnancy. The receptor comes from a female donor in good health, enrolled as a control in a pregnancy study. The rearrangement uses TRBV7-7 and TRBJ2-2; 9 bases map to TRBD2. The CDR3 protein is CASSLAGEAGELFF. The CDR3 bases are TGTGCTAGCAGCTTAGCGGGAGAGGCCGGGGAGCTGTTTTTT.